This T cell receptor (beta chain) was sequenced in a study of blood T cells in healthy people across ages. There are a few counts of this clonotype. What it recognizes is unknown. Broader study findings: It was held that the diversity estimates obtained from one million T cells were underestimates.

The CDR3 runs to 14 residues. Germline V gene data show CDR1 as SGHRS and CDR2 as YFSETQ. Using a J-beta primer mix together with a sample-barcoded 5' primer, a second PCR was run for roughly 6 to 12 cycles. In TCRdb, the 5' RACE reads were re-called with MiXCR into one record per CDR3 protein. There are 710,000 or so distinct CDR3 sequences in the sample; 22% occur only once, and about 22% lies in the top ten. Ranging in age from about 6 to 100, the donors were healthy Caucasian individuals from Russia. Material: blood. The TCR sequence derives from a man aged 70 or older in good health. The chain links TRBV5-1 to TRBJ2-5; D perhaps matches TRBD2 (5 bases). The end of the DNA is better explained by TRBJ2-1, so the J call may be wrong. The CDR3: CASSLEGVGNEQFF. CDR3 DNA: TGCGCCAGCAGCTTAGAGGGAGTGGGCAATGAGCAGTTCTTC.